This T cell receptor beta chain is drawn from a study of control samples from healthy donors and cancer patients. The method was immunoSEQ multiplex PCR; TCRdb's version includes in-frame clones alone and lacks a portion of them. Among 130,000 or so clones listed, about 89% were seen once. The TCR comes from a man in his late teens or twenties in good health. The sequencing sample was made of blood.

CDR3: CASSPGIYYGYTF. The CDR3 DNA reads as TGCGCCAGCAGCCCTGGTATTTACTATGGCTACACCTTC. The chain carries TRBV10-1 and TRBJ1-2; D is unresolved. V lost 6 bases and J 3 bases, leaving 11 bases between the germline ends. The germline V gene has CDR1 WNHNN and CDR2 SYGVQD (reference sequence). The CDR3 runs to 13 residues.